Presented here are 16 T cell receptor beta chains from one specimen sequenced in a study of shared clonotypes between healthy human individuals. The protocol was immunoSEQ multiplex PCR, while the TCRdb copy is restricted to in-frame clones and leaves out a portion. The sample contains 550,000 to 800,000 clones, 74% of which appear only once. Sequences were obtained from memory CD4+ T cells sorted from blood. Subset described: CD45RA-negative fraction. The receptors come from a young woman in good health.

The V call is TRBV28, the J call TRBJ2-5, with D unclear. This CDR3 is built from 14 residues. Germline CDR1 MDHEN, CDR2 SYDVKM. Trimming pared 2 bases from V and 7 bases from J, leaving 14 bases between. The CDR3 sequence: CASSLGLRSRTQYF. CDR3 nucleotides: TGTGCCAGCAGTTTAGGGTTGCGGTCCAGGACCCAGTACTTC.

This clone was counted a single time. The rearrangement joins TRBV6-6 to TRBJ2-7, with D perhaps TRBD1 or TRBD2 (5 bases each). The CDR3 length is 13 residues. V was pared by 4 bases and J by 2 bases, with 9 bases between. Looked up from germline, CDR1 is MNHNY and CDR2 is SVGAGI (reference sequence). CDR3 residues: CASSWDPAYEQYF. The CDR3 DNA reads TGTGCCAGCAGTTGGGACCCCGCCTACGAGCAGTACTTC.

Comment on this clone: Other DNA sequences of this sample code for an identical CDR3. The V gene is TRBV2, the J gene TRBJ1-1, with D tentatively TRBD1 (5 bases). V was shortened by 5 bases and J by 1 base, with 8 bases between the two germline ends. The CDR3 has 13 amino acids. CDR1 is SNHLY, CDR2 FYNNEI, per germline. The CDR3 coding sequence is TGTGCCAGCAGTCCTCAGGGGAACACTGAAGCTTTCTTT. Amino acids: CASSPQGNTEAFF.

Ten or more counts support this clone. This sample includes further DNA sequences coding for the same CDR3. This sequence joins TRBV7-9 and TRBJ1-4; 8 positions agree with TRBD1. The CDR3 length is 16 residues. Germline V gene lookup returns CDR1 SEHNR and CDR2 FQNEAQ (reference sequence). V shed 5 bases, J shed 8 bases, and the junction held 13 bases outside the gene matches. The CDR3 protein is CASSPEDRVRGEKLFF. The CDR3 region has the DNA TGTGCCAGCAGCCCAGAGGACAGGGTGCGCGGAGAAAAACTGTTTTTT.

The chain combines TRBV5-6 with TRBJ2-7, with 10 positions matching TRBD2. The J segment lost 2 bases and the V segment lost 4 bases, leaving 6 bases of the junction unmatched. This CDR3 spans 15 amino acids. Germline CDR1 is SGHDT and CDR2 is YYEEEE. CDR3 DNA: TGTGCCAGCAGCCGGTGGACTAGCGGAGCCTACGAGCAGTACTTC. Translating it yields CASSRWTSGAYEQYF. Supplemented by reference TRBV5-6 and TRBJ2-7, the full variable domain reads DAGVTQSPTHLIKTRGQQVTLRCSPKSGHDTVSWYQQALGQGPQFIFQYYEEEERQRGNFPDRFSGHQFPNYSSELNVNALLLGDSALYLCASSRWTSGAYEQYFGPGTRLTVT.

The rearrangement uses TRBV6-1 and TRBJ1-5; 7 nucleotides agree with TRBD1. Germline CDR1 reads MNHNS; CDR2 reads SASEGT. The CDR3 runs 16 residues. J gave up 0 bases and V 4 bases, and 6 bases lay outside the gene matches. The CDR3, as DNA: TGTGCCAGCAGTGTTACAGGGGTTGTTAGCAATCAGCCCCAGCATTTT. Protein: CASSVTGVVSNQPQHF.

This clone was seen only a few times. The same CDR3 arises from other DNA sequences in this sample as well. This chain uses TRBV29-1 with TRBJ2-5, with a possible D match to TRBD2 (6 bases). This CDR3 has 12 amino acids. Germline values: CDR1 SQVTM, CDR2 ANQGSEA. With 6 bases removed from V and 2 bases from J, the gap between germline ends came to 10 bases. The DNA of the CDR3 is TGCAGCGTGCGACTAGGGCAAGAGACCCAGTACTTC. This encodes CSVRLGQETQYF.

This clone came up a few times. The gene calls are TRBV6-1 and TRBJ1-5, with 7 bases matching TRBD1. There are 15 residues in the CDR3. Germline trimming cut 4 bases from V and 4 bases from J; bases unmatched to any gene: 7. The germline V gene encodes CDR1 MNHNS and CDR2 SASEGT. The CDR3 DNA reads TGTGCCAGCAGTGCAGGGGGACGGTGGAATCAGCCCCAGCATTTT. This codes for CASSAGGRWNQPQHF.

The chain uses TRBV4-1 and TRBJ2-1, with 9 nucleotides matching TRBD2. Unmatched junction bases numbered 10, after V lost 5 bases and J lost 8 bases. CDR3 size: 15 residues. Germline V gene lookup returns CDR1 MGHRA and CDR2 YSYEKL. The CDR3 bases are TGCGCCAGCAGCAAAGGACTAGCGAGCGGCCATGAGCAGTTCTTC. Translated: CASSKGLASGHEQFF.

This clone was seen just once. J is TRBJ2-5 and V is TRBV28, with D possibly being TRBD2 (6 bases). This CDR3 has 16 residues. The V end lost 5 bases, the J end lost 5 bases, and 21 bases lay between the germline ends. Germline V gene lookup returns CDR1 MDHEN and CDR2 SYDVKM. The CDR3 loop reads CASSTIPGLRLETQYF. The DNA of the CDR3 is TGTGCCAGCAGTACCATACCGGGACTGAGGTTGGAGACCCAGTACTTC. Variable domain in full (rest from reference TRBV28 and TRBJ2-5): DVKVTQSSRYLVKRTGEKVFLECVQDMDHENMFWYRQDPGLGLRLIYFSYDVKMKEKGDIPEGYSVSREKKERFSLILESASTNQTSMYLCASSTIPGLRLETQYFGPGTRLLVL.

This clone was recorded only once. The gene calls are TRBV12-1 and TRBJ1-1. TRBV12-1 is annotated as a pseudogene. The CDR3 length is 14 residues. The CDR3 region is CASSPNKGGPEAFF. CDR3 bases: TGTGCCAGCAGCCCGAACAAGGGGGGGCCTGAAGCTTTCTTT.

The genes are TRBV28 and TRBJ2-3; D may be TRBD1 (6 bases). This CDR3 contains 14 residues. Germline values: CDR1 MDHEN, CDR2 SYDVKM. V lost 4 bases to trimming and J lost 10 bases, with 18 bases between them. The CDR3, as DNA: TGTGCCAGCAGTTATATGGGGGACATGGTCGCGCAGTATTTT. Translating it yields CASSYMGDMVAQYF.

A single count supports this clone. The V call is TRBV30, the J call TRBJ2-7; 9 nucleotides line up with TRBD2. The CDR3 sequence is 14 residues long. V dropped 4 bases and J dropped 4; count of bases not matched to a gene: 8. The germline V gene has CDR1 GTSNPN and CDR2 SVGIG (reference sequence). The CDR3 sequence: CAWKSTSGLYEQYF. For the CDR3, the DNA is TGTGCCTGGAAATCTACTAGCGGGTTGTACGAGCAGTACTTC.

J is TRBJ1-5 and V is TRBV7-9, with TRBD1 as a possible D gene (6 bases). Trimming removed 4 bases at V and 0 bases at J, with 10 bases between. Germline V gene lookup returns CDR1 SEHNR and CDR2 FQNEAQ (reference sequence). This CDR3 spans 15 amino acids. The CDR3 DNA reads TGTGCCAGCAGCTCCGGACAGTTTAGCAATCAGCCCCAGCATTTT. Translation: CASSSGQFSNQPQHF.

This chain joins TRBV12-5 and TRBJ2-7; no clear D. This CDR3 is built from 12 residues. The germline V gene encodes CDR1 LGHNT and CDR2 FRNRAP. The V gene lost 5 bases and the J gene lost 4 bases, with 9 bases spanning the gap. Here the CDR3 reads CASGRSVYEQYF. CDR3 sequence (DNA): TGTGCTAGTGGTCGCTCCGTTTACGAGCAGTACTTC.

A few counts support this clone. A read error is possible here, since a much larger clone lies one base away. The chain couples TRBV11-2 to TRBJ2-2; 8 bases match TRBD1. J was trimmed by 4 bases and V by 3 bases; bases with no gene match: 1. The CDR3 is 14 residues long. From germline, CDR1 is SGHAT and CDR2 FQNNGV. The CDR3 loop reads CASSFQGATGELFF. The CDR3 DNA reads as TGTGCCAGCAGCTTTCAGGGGGCCACCGGGGAGCTGTTTTTT. Filled out from reference TRBV11-2 and TRBJ2-2, the complete variable domain reads EAGVAQSPRYKIIEKRQSVAFWCNPISGHATLYWYQQILGQGPKLLIQFQNNGVVDDSQLPKDRFSAERLKGVDSTLKIQPAKLEDSAVYLCASSFQGATGELFFGEGSRLTVL.